This TCR beta chain was retrieved from a study of blood T cell repertoires in COVID-19 (dated by TCRdb to about 2020). Regarding the study in general: ImmuneRACE Cohort 3 recovered participants were defined by two consecutive negative NP/OP PCR tests, healthcare professional clearance, or symptom resolution. A de-identified subject ID, COVID-19 status, age in years and sex were almost always included in the sample metadata. Samples covering the acute and convalescent phases of COVID-19 were provided by collaborators in the United States, Italy and Spain. Samples came from the ongoing ImmuneRACE study (first 160 participants) plus 1,254 subjects from 6 global collaborators. The repertoires were made available in a free public database intended to serve as a resource for research on the immune response to SARS-CoV-2. Deeply sampled blood TCRbeta repertoires from subjects exposed to, actively infected with, or recovered from COVID-19 were included in the dataset. The material from the prospective study consisted of cDNA or gDNA derived from T cells, B-cell-depleted T cells, or PBMCs. Where HLA class I and class II types were available, the types were taken from metadata supplied by the sample provider, not from assay-based typing.

Summary of the overall study and its limitations: Clinical and demographic metadata were provided uncurated, with the amount varying by source and participant.

The CDR3 runs 14 residues from the cysteine to the phenylalanine. The retained sequence is limited to the CDR3, 42 bases, with the frame set at the first base. Sequences SGHAT (CDR1) and FQNNGV (CDR2) are obtained from the germline V gene. The V end gives up 8 bases and the J end 6 bases, leaving 7 bases in the junction not matched to a gene. Participants in the prospective study were enrolled through a virtual design, were aged roughly 18 to 100 years, and lived in approximately 25 United States geographic areas. To assign participants to cohorts, the prospective study relied on clinical history that participants themselves reported in a screening survey and a study questionnaire. In the prospective study, whole blood, serum and a nasopharyngeal or oropharyngeal swab were collected from each participant by mobile phlebotomists. Prospective study participants could optionally give additional blood draws and questionnaires over an approximately 2-month period. Blood samples from the prospective study were shipped frozen or at room temperature prior to DNA extraction.

Note on this clone: It lacks a known antigen. Per-nucleotide qualities are absent, and no much larger clonotype sits a single base away.

TCRbeta CDR3 regions were amplified from genomic DNA by means of the immunoSEQ Assay, a bias-controlled multiplex PCR. As for the original processing: The number of nucleated cells in each sample was estimated from the amplification of reference gene primers within the assay. To quantify the absolute abundance of each unique TCRbeta CDR3 rearrangement, sequence reads were collapsed and filtered. For each sample, productive Simpson clonality was calculated as the square root of Simpson's diversity index across productive rearrangements. Entries here come from immuneACCESS through TCRdb and include only in-frame sequences with V and J called. Some clones fail to appear in such tables; in the studies checked, an unresolved V gene covers under half of the shortfall, and the cause of the remainder is unknown. For V, J and clone size, that table is used; D and trimming come from the DNA. The sample contains some 180,000 clones, 86% of them found a single time. About 26% of the sample comes from the top ten.

This receptor was identified in a woman in her thirties or forties in a cohort exposed to, infected with or recovered from COVID-19 (not recorded which). Recombination linked TRBV11-2 to TRBJ2-2, with 9 bases in between that match TRBD1. The sequenced material came from PBMCs or T cells enriched from blood (not recorded which). The DNA sequence reads TGTGCCAGCTCCGGGACAGGGTTCCCCGGGGAGCTGTTTTTT. The encoded protein is CASSGTGFPGELFF. The full variable domain, completed from the reference TRBV11-2 and TRBJ2-2 proteins outside the CDR3, reads EAGVAQSPRYKIIEKRQSVAFWCNPISGHATLYWYQQILGQGPKLLIQFQNNGVVDDSQLPKDRFSAERLKGVDSTLKIQPAKLEDSAVYLCASSGTGFPGELFFGEGSRLTVL.